A selection of T cell receptor beta chains follows, all from one sample in a study of blood T cell repertoires in COVID-19. Sequenced by immunoSEQ multiplex PCR; TCRdb stores in-frame clones only, minus some. This repertoire shows some 89,000 clones, under 85% found once; its top ten account for roughly 10%. Specimen: peripheral blood. These receptors all come from a man between 65 and 79 years old with acute or convalescent COVID-19. The conserved cysteine and the conserved F or W are not part of the CDR3 here.

TRBV7-9	TRBJ2-7	ASSPGTSGYEQY
TRBV11-2	TRBJ2-1	ASSYHLGGGNEQF
TRBV5-1	TRBJ2-3	ASSLASGSTDTQY
TRBV28	TRBJ2-1	ASSTLQGAGNEQF
TRBV7-9	TRBJ2-2	ASRGQANTGELF
TRBV27	TRBJ2-7	ASSVLAGTPYEQY
TRBV10-2	TRBJ1-5	ASSLGQAFNQPQH
TRBV28	TRBJ1-3	ASSLRPAGQGTGNTIY
TRBV19	TRBJ2-2	ASSIEVTRGELF
TRBV29-1	TRBJ2-1	SGDRGDHEQF
TRBV4-2	TRBJ2-5	ASSGGAIDETQY
TRBV3-1/TRBV3-2	TRBJ2-7	ASSQGLQTYEQY
TRBV19	TRBJ1-6	ASSIQWTGGNSPLH
TRBV7-2	TRBJ2-1	ASSSGQGWYNEQF
TRBV10-3	TRBJ1-4	AISESFPRATNEKLF
TRBV28	TRBJ1-3	ASSSPGQGVGNTIY
TRBV15	TRBJ2-7	ATSSGGFGYEQY
TRBV5-6	TRBJ1-5	ASSSGQGGQPQH
TRBV10-3	TRBJ2-5	AIRSRDQETQY
TRBV6-5	TRBJ2-1	ASGTGPSSYNEQF
TRBV7-9	TRBJ2-2	ASSITNTGELF
TRBV7-8	TRBJ2-1	ASSISGGYNEQF
TRBV28	TRBJ1-1	ASSRQGAGDTEAF
TRBV5-1	TRBJ1-5	ASSFGAGGQPQH
TRBV5-8	TRBJ1-2	ASTHGGFNYGYT
TRBV3-1/TRBV3-2	TRBJ2-2	ASSQVAKELF
TRBV5-1	TRBJ1-1	ASSLDSSNTEAF
TRBV24-1	TRBJ2-1	ATSDRSSGYNEQF
TRBV6-6	TRBJ1-1	ASKAGERNTEAF
TRBV27	TRBJ1-1	ASRDWTGEYTEAF
TRBV7-9	TRBJ1-5	ASSLAGVSQPQH
TRBV3-1/TRBV3-2	TRBJ2-5	ASRPPSLETQY
TRBV6-4	TRBJ1-2	ASSADRASIGYT
TRBV7-2	TRBJ2-6	ASSSPRDREGANVLT
TRBV7-2	TRBJ2-3	ASSSWTSSTDTQY
TRBV5-1	TRBJ1-2	ASSVWTGGEDGYT
TRBV11-2	TRBJ1-1	ASSLAPGNTEAF
TRBV2	TRBJ2-7	ASSPPGLLYNAYEQY
TRBV5-8	TRBJ1-3	ASSLVFGVEHSGNTIY
TRBV11-3	TRBJ2-1	ASSLQRGEYNEQF
TRBV7-8	TRBJ2-3	ASSLVTGGAFSTDTQY
TRBV6-5	TRBJ2-3	AGGVGGTDTQY
TRBV29-1	TRBJ1-1	SVGQGSTEAF
TRBV27	TRBJ2-2	ASKTTAGGTGELF
TRBV5-5	TRBJ1-4	ASSLIQLTTNEKLF